This T cell receptor (beta chain) stems from a study of shared clonotypes between healthy human individuals. This table comes from immunoSEQ multiplex PCR, and its TCRdb copy is limited to in-frame clones, with some not included. The table shows 2.3 million or so clones, with over 85% occurring only once. Germline V gives CDR1 SGHVS, CDR2 FQNEAQ. With 6 bases removed from V and 13 bases from J, the gap between germline ends came to 12 bases. The CDR3 is made up of 11 amino acids. The sample taken for sequencing was naive CD4+ T cells from PBMCs. The subset: CD45RA+ positively selected. The TCR was taken from a man aged 18 to 30 in good health. Some clones in this sample may be carry-over from other donors' samples. The chain carries TRBV7-8 and TRBJ2-2; D is possibly TRBD1 or TRBD2 (5 bases each). The CDR3 DNA is TGTGCCAGCAGGCAGGGACGAGGGCTGTTTTTT. Translation: CASRQGRGLFF. The full variable domain, its missing parts supplied by reference TRBV7-8 and TRBJ2-2, is GAGVSQSPRYKVAKRGQDVALRCDPISGHVSLFWYQQALGQGPEFLTYFQNEAQLDKSGLPSDRFFAERPEGSVSTLKIQRTQQEDSAVYLCASRQGRGLFFGEGSRLTVL.